The subject of this entry is one TCR beta chain. The target of this receptor is not known. The input lacks base qualities; no much larger clone sits a single base away. Participants were included only if at least one PBMC sample before ART initiation and at least two post-ART samples were available. Treatment was received in the United States of America by all participants with HIV. Before DNA extraction, cryopreserved samples of about 1-10 million PBMC were thawed and washed. At the time of the earliest PBMC sample, participants with HIV were aged between roughly 23 and 60 years. PBMC samples from each participant spanned 1-4 timepoints before ART initiation and 2-8 timepoints after ART initiation, with a median of 7 samples. For every participant, serial HIV viral load, CD4+ T-cell count, ART history and demographic data were obtained. Genomic DNA was extracted from unsorted PBMC with a Qiagen kit on a QIAcube, processed in batches of 12 samples.

The data stem from a study of long-term antiretroviral therapy in people with HIV (dated by TCRdb to the early 2020s). A note on the overall study: The earliest samples were collected about a decade before the 2015 WHO recommendation for immediate ART, when ART was typically delayed until CD4 counts fell. Of the 30 or so participants with HIV, roughly 10 were female. A retrospective serial study tested whether ART initiation and durable HIV suppression were associated with changes in peripheral blood TRB repertoire composition and diversity. From fewer than 35 adults with confirmed HIV infection, the cohort provided fewer than 200 cryopreserved PBMC samples, gathered serially across a mean of around six years (range 1-12). No cross-contamination during QIAcube processing was shown when test extractions of a monoclonal T-cell line were performed alongside over 25 polyclonal samples. Broader findings and caveats from the paper: Because pre-ART samples had limited cell numbers, unsorted PBMC were profiled rather than sorted CD4+ and CD8+ T cells. Compared with controls, HIV repertoires had narrower CDR3 length ranges, and the network structure pointed to an antigen-experienced repertoire that shifted only slightly toward naive after ART. Inferences about post-ART repertoire changes were limited because no data were available on ART adherence, viral resistance or therapy changes. Starting ART was linked to a significant rise in TRB diversity, yet even after long-term ART the diversity remained significantly lower than in transplant donor controls. Limited PBMC availability meant only the TCR beta chain was sequenced, without alpha chain pairing. Expanded TRB clones identified before ART initiation dominated the repertoire across all time points, though the dominance fluctuated and decreased in many PLHIV after ART. The samples were dated from about 2003 to 2018, and the ART regimens that were used may be less effective than current ART regimens.

Germline trimming: 4 bases from V, 11 bases from J; junction bases outside gene matches: 8. CDR1 and CDR2 were assigned from the germline V gene as SGHTA and FQGNSA. The CDR3 covers 14 residues, taking in both the cysteine and the phenylalanine. The only DNA kept is the CDR3, 42 bases in frame from the first base. The immunoSEQ hsTCRB v3.0 assay was used at survey level resolution for TRB variable region sequencing. A depth of 40,000-50,000 T-cell genomes per sample was targeted for TRB sequencing. Pooled TRB libraries were sequenced on an Illumina MiSeq with a v3 150-cycle kit. On the authors' methods: Repertoire analysis was run in R within a reproducible Nextflow workflow that covered QC, data transformation and analysis. LymphoSeq2, an R package for exploring AIRR-Seq data, was used to implement the custom analyses. A handful of samples that produced fewer than 5000 total TRB sequences were removed, so fewer than 200 HIV repertoires were analyzed. Among the 180 to 200 HIV repertoires that were kept, roughly 58 were collected before ART initiation and over 120 were collected after ART initiation. Repertoires were downsampled to 5000 TRB nucleotide sequences, with summary statistics averaged over 100 downsampling iterations. The analysis kept only TRB sequences whose CDR3 regions were at least seven amino acids long. A Shannon entropy-derived clonality score and the Gini coefficient were used to measure diversity. Repertoire networks linked the top 5000 CDR3 amino acid sequences whenever two sequences differed by an edit distance of one. GLIPH2 predicted antigen specificity groups and MHC restriction for TRB CDR3 amino acid sequences. To flag known CMV, EBV, HIV or tissue antigen associations, CDR3 amino acid sequences were matched against VDJdb and McPAS-TCR. Pre-ART, post-ART and control groups were compared with Wilcoxon signed-rank tests and Holm-Bonferroni correction. Imported from immuneACCESS, the table was reduced by TCRdb to in-frame sequences with V and J called. These copies leave out some clones; in studies compared against another copy, an unresolved V gene accounts for under half, and the cause of the remainder is not known. V and J calls and clone size are copied from that table; D and trimming were computed from the DNA. The sample contains 25,000 to 35,000 clones, 65% to 85% of them found a single time. The ten largest account for around 8% of the sample.

The clonotype originates from a woman in her forties or fifties with HIV. The chain is made from TRBV7-2 and TRBJ1-1, with 12 middle bases fitting TRBD1. Sequenced here: unsorted PBMCs, sampled 3.1 years after starting antiretroviral therapy. Here the CDR3 is given as CASSSRDRGLEAFF. The DNA sequence is TGTGCCAGCAGCTCTCGGGACAGGGGGCTTGAGGCTTTCTTT.